The text below deals with one TCR beta chain. The study collected blood at first hyperthyroidism diagnosis, before any ophthalmopathy symptoms arose. With 7 bases removed from V and 4 bases from J, the gap between germline ends came to 16 bases. The CDR3 consists of 14 residues. CDR1 is MNHNS, CDR2 SASEGT, per germline. The data stem from a study of T cells in Graves' hyperthyroidism and ophthalmopathy. From RNA transcripts, TCR beta CDR3 regions were amplified. The primer set for the first-round RT-PCR of the TCR CDR3 was HTBI. TCRdb fed the multiplex PCR reads into MiXCR, producing one record per CDR3 protein. The data show about 280,000 distinct CDR3 sequences, with about 25% seen just once and about a quarter held by the top ten.

The chain carries TRBV6-1 and TRBJ1-1, with D tentatively TRBD1 (6 bases). Sequenced: blood. The receptor's source is a man in his forties with Graves' hyperthyroidism that later progressed to Graves' ophthalmopathy. The CDR3 nucleotides are TGTGCCAGCAACCCACAGGGCGTCGGCACTGAAGCTTTCTTT. The encoded protein is CASNPQGVGTEAFF.